This TCR beta chain was captured by sequencing in a study of blood T cell repertoires in COVID-19. In the source study's methods: Cell counts per sample came from amplifying reference gene primers. The method was immunoSEQ multiplex PCR; TCRdb's version includes in-frame clones alone and lacks a portion of them. V, J and clone size were drawn from that table, and D and trimming were deduced from the DNA. Seen here are 80,000 to 90,000 clones, approximately 88% observed once, and the top ten hold almost 5.5%. This clone was counted once. Germline V lookup: CDR1 LGHDT, CDR2 YNNKEL (reference sequence). The CDR3 extends over 15 amino acids. J lost 2 bases, V lost 8 bases, and 9 bases had no gene match.

Sequencing used peripheral blood. V and J are TRBV3-1 (or the pseudogene TRBV3-2) and TRBJ2-3; 8 bases align to TRBD2. The receptor was derived from a man aged 60 to 75 with acute or convalescent COVID-19. The CDR3 here is CASREGGGHTDTQYF. The CDR3 nucleotides read TGTGCCAGCCGGGAGGGCGGGGGGCACACAGATACGCAGTATTTT.